This T cell receptor (beta chain) was found in a study of OX40 agonist ivuxolimab in advanced cancers. Study-level information: Intravenous ivuxolimab at 0.01 to 10 mg/kg was given to patients every 2 weeks. Among those enrolled, mean age was roughly 55 years (range about 23 to 80) and 82.7% were male. Whole-study results and caveats: Partial responders treated at 0.1-3.0 mg/kg exhibited clonal expansion among the lowest measured. Clonal expansion from baseline to week 6 occurred in both CD4+ and CD8+ T cells.

CDR1 is SGHRS and CDR2 is YFSETQ in the germline V gene. The V gene end was trimmed by 4 bases and the J gene end by 7 bases; junction bases not matched to a gene: 18. The CDR3 consists of 19 residues. The protocol was immunoSEQ multiplex PCR, while the TCRdb copy is restricted to in-frame clones and leaves out a portion. The table lists around 58,000 clones, about 87% of them singletons, with more than 4.5% in the top ten. Comments on this clone: As yet, its antigen is unknown.

This rearrangement joins TRBV5-1 to TRBJ1-4, with 11 bases lining up with TRBD1. The clonotype originates from an adult with an advanced solid tumor such as melanoma, head and neck, liver or kidney cancer. The material was CD4+ or CD8+ T cells sorted from blood, obtained in a trial of the OX40 agonist ivuxolimab. The CDR3 DNA sequence: TGCGCCAGCAGCACCGGGACAGGGGGAATAAGGGGGCCTGGTGAAAAACTGTTTTTT. This encodes CASSTGTGGIRGPGEKLFF.